This is a list of T cell receptor beta chains from one sample in a study of T cells in Graves' hyperthyroidism and ophthalmopathy. TCRdb processed the multiplex PCR reads anew with MiXCR; each CDR3 protein has one entry. The sample consists of 490,000 or so distinct CDR3 sequences, about 20% of them appearing once. The specimen sequenced was blood. The receptors derive from an older woman with Graves' ophthalmopathy. CDR3s include the opening cysteine and the closing phenylalanine or tryptophan. A D gene is named only where the DNA matches it firmly. The listing skips clone size in some rows; elsewhere it reads once, few, many or a size class.

size,D,V,J,CDR3,DNA
.,TRBD1,TRBV3-1,TRBJ1-6,CASSPRDRRDSPLHF,TGTGCCAGCAGCCCCCGGGACAGGAGGGATTCACCCCTCCACTTT
few,.,TRBV9,TRBJ2-5,CASSAGVRAETQYF,TGTGCCAGCAGCGCAGGGGTCCGGGCGGAGACCCAGTACTTC
few,TRBD2,TRBV19,TRBJ2-1,CASSIVGGSRRNEQFF,TGTGCCAGTAGTATAGTGGGCGGGAGTCGCCGGAATGAGCAGTTCTTC
.,TRBD2,TRBV20-1,TRBJ2-1,CSARVRLAGEVVGEQFF,TGCAGTGCTAGAGTCAGACTAGCGGGAGAGGTTGTGGGTGAGCAGTTCTTC
few,TRBD2,TRBV5-1,TRBJ2-3,CASSNGLAGRNTDTQYF,TGCGCCAGCAGCAACGGACTAGCGGGACGGAACACAGATACGCAGTATTTT
many,.,TRBV11-2,TRBJ2-3,CASSLAGGNTDTQYF,TGTGCCAGCAGCTTAGCGGGTGGGAACACAGATACGCAGTATTTT
few,.,TRBV20-1,TRBJ2-1,CSAEKLEGGFDEQFF,TGCAGTGCGGAGAAACTGGAAGGGGGGTTTGATGAGCAGTTCTTC
many,TRBD2,TRBV11-2,TRBJ2-1,CAIPLSGRLNEQFF,TGTGCCATACCCCTCAGCGGGAGGTTGAATGAGCAGTTCTTC
.,.,TRBV12-3/TRBV12-4,TRBJ2-1,CASRHSGTLYNEQFF,TGTGCCAGCAGACATTCCGGGACTCTGTACAATGAGCAGTTCTTC
.,.,TRBV3-1,TRBJ1-3,CASSQVGLSGNTIYF,TGTGCCAGCAGCCAAGTAGGCCTCTCTGGAAACACCATATATTTT
.,.,TRBV5-1,TRBJ1-2,CASSLAPYTRGYTF,TGTGCCAGCAGCTTAGCCCCATACACGCGGGGCTACACCTTC
few,.,TRBV6-1,TRBJ2-2,CASIAVTGELFF,TGTGCCAGCATTGCGGTAACCGGGGAGCTGTTTTTT
many,.,TRBV29-1,TRBJ2-3,CSVEGQGGNTQYF,TGCAGCGTTGAAGGCCAGGGCGGGAATACGCAGTATTTT
few,TRBD1,TRBV12-3/TRBV12-4,TRBJ2-2,CASSWETGGGELFF,TGTGCCAGCAGTTGGGAAACAGGGGGCGGGGAGCTGTTTTTT
many,.,TRBV7-2,TRBJ2-3,CASSLEGSWGRATDTQYF,TGTGCCAGCAGCTTAGAGGGTTCCTGGGGCAGGGCTACAGATACGCAGTATTTT
few,.,TRBV29-1,TRBJ1-3,CSVATDSGNTIYF,TGCAGCGTTGCGACAGACTCTGGAAACACCATATATTTT
many,.,TRBV28,TRBJ2-5,CASSPGNQETQYF,TGTGCCAGCAGCCCAGGGAACCAAGAGACCCAGTACTTC
.,TRBD2,TRBV19,TRBJ2-3,CASSTTTSGNTDTQYF,TGTGCCAGTAGTACTACGACTAGCGGGAACACAGATACGCAGTATTTT
few,.,TRBV25-1,TRBJ1-1,CASSEDSTGNTEAFF,TGTGCCAGCAGTGAAGACTCAACAGGGAACACTGAAGCTTTCTTT
few,.,TRBV3-1,TRBJ2-1,CASSQERFLYNEQFF,TGTGCCAGCAGCCAAGAGAGGTTCCTTTACAATGAGCAGTTCTTC
few,.,TRBV30,TRBJ2-7,CAWSTGGPEQYF,TGTGCCTGGAGTACCGGGGGACCAGAGCAGTACTTC
many,TRBD1,TRBV12-3/TRBV12-4,TRBJ1-5,CASSPGTGVHQPQHF,TGTGCCAGCAGTCCCGGGACAGGGGTTCATCAGCCCCAGCATTTT
.,.,TRBV7-2,TRBJ1-4,CASSLAYRDEKLFF,TGTGCCAGCAGCTTAGCGTACAGGGATGAAAAACTGTTTTTT
.,TRBD2,TRBV20-1,TRBJ2-1,CSARAGLGANEQFF,TGCAGTGCTAGAGCCGGACTAGGGGCGAATGAGCAGTTCTTC
many,.,TRBV20-1,TRBJ1-1,CSARAPAKEAFF,TGCAGTGCTAGAGCTCCCGCCAAGGAAGCTTTCTTT
.,.,TRBV12-3/TRBV12-4,TRBJ2-1,CASRGSRQFNEQFF,TGTGCCAGCAGGGGAAGTAGACAGTTCAATGAGCAGTTCTTC
few,.,TRBV2,TRBJ2-7,CASSESGIVEQYF,TGTGCCAGCAGTGAATCAGGAATAGTCGAGCAGTACTTC
.,.,TRBV6-1,TRBJ2-1,CASSFSGDSYNEQFF,TGTGCCAGCAGTTTTAGCGGAGACTCCTACAATGAGCAGTTCTTC
few,.,TRBV7-2,TRBJ2-7,CASSLQGHSSYEQYF,TGTGCCAGCAGCTTACAGGGACATAGCTCCTACGAGCAGTACTTC
few,TRBD1,TRBV10-2,TRBJ2-2,CASSESRTGGTGELFF,TGCGCCAGCAGTGAGTCGAGGACAGGGGGTACCGGGGAGCTGTTTTTT
few,.,TRBV2,TRBJ1-5,CASSDRGLGNQPQHF,TGTGCCAGCAGTGATCGAGGGTTGGGCAATCAGCCCCAGCATTTT
.,.,TRBV4-1,TRBJ2-7,CASSQEFPYRLNYEQYF,TGCGCCAGCAGCCAAGAGTTCCCGTACAGGCTGAACTACGAGCAGTACTTC
.,.,TRBV24-1,TRBJ2-2,CATSDPRGSGELFF,TGTGCCACCAGTGACCCCAGAGGGAGCGGGGAGCTGTTTTTT
.,.,TRBV5-1,TRBJ2-1,CASSPPSGAGNEQFF,TGCGCCAGCAGCCCCCCTAGTGGGGCGGGGAATGAGCAGTTCTTC
few,TRBD1,TRBV30,TRBJ2-6,CAWSAPTGAGANVLTF,TGTGCCTGGAGCGCCCCGACAGGGGCCGGGGCCAACGTCCTGACTTTC